The rows below give T cell receptor beta chains drawn from one sample of a study of blood T cell repertoires in COVID-19. This table comes from immunoSEQ multiplex PCR, and its TCRdb copy is limited to in-frame clones, with some not included. The table has 100,000 to 110,000 clones, about 90% seen once. Sequences were obtained from peripheral blood. Receptors originate from a man aged 25-45 years in a cohort sampled during active COVID-19. Each CDR3 is given with its conserved first and last residue. D genes are given only for firm matches. The size of a clone is reported for some rows only, either as once, few or many, or as a class for expanded clones.

cdr3_nt	cdr3_aa	d_call	clone_size	v_call	j_call
TGCGCCAGCAGCCAGCCACAGACAGGCGGCGAGCAGTTCTTC	CASSQPQTGGEQFF	-	-	TRBV4-3	TRBJ2-1
TGTGCCAGCAGCCCTAGAGCCACTGGCGGGGGGGAGCTGTTTTTT	CASSPRATGGGELFF	-	-	TRBV7-2	TRBJ2-2
TGCGCCAGCCGGCGGGGGGGCTTTAATGAGCAGTTCTTC	CASRRGGFNEQFF	TRBD2	-	TRBV10-2	TRBJ2-1
TGTGCCAGCAGCCAGGGAGCGGGCACCGGGGAGCTGTTTTTT	CASSQGAGTGELFF	-	-	TRBV3-1/TRBV3-2	TRBJ2-2
TGTGCCAGTAGTATAGACCTAGGACAGGGGACTTACAATGAGCAGTTCTTC	CASSIDLGQGTYNEQFF	TRBD1	few	TRBV19	TRBJ2-1
TGCGCCAGCAGCTACTCAGGGATCTCCTACAATGAGCAGTTCTTC	CASSYSGISYNEQFF	-	-	TRBV5-1	TRBJ2-1
TGTGCCAGCAGTACGAGGGATCAGCCCCAGCATTTT	CASSTRDQPQHF	-	few	TRBV6-5	TRBJ1-5
TGTGCCAGCAGTTTTGACAGGGCAGACTCCTACGAGCAGTACTTC	CASSFDRADSYEQYF	TRBD1	-	TRBV6-5	TRBJ2-7
TGTGCCAGCAGCGTAGCCTCCCTCTGGGAGGCCCGAAACACCATATATTTT	CASSVASLWEARNTIYF	-	-	TRBV9	TRBJ1-3
TGTGCCAGCAGCTTAGCGGCGGGCGACGAGCAGTACTTC	CASSLAAGDEQYF	-	-	TRBV7-2	TRBJ2-7
TGTGCCAGCAGCTTACTGGGGACTATCAATGAGCAGTTCTTC	CASSLLGTINEQFF	TRBD2	once	TRBV7-3	TRBJ2-1
TGTGCCAGCAGTGTGCAGGGTGGGTTATATGGCTACACCTTC	CASSVQGGLYGYTF	-	-	TRBV2	TRBJ1-2
TGTGCCAGCAGCACCAGGGTGAACACTGAAGCTTTCTTT	CASSTRVNTEAFF	-	-	TRBV11-3	TRBJ1-1
TGCGCCAGCAGCCGGGCCGGGACAGGGATGAACAATGAGCAGTTCTTC	CASSRAGTGMNNEQFF	TRBD1	-	TRBV4-1	TRBJ2-1
TGTGCCAGCTCTACGCCTTACGAGCAGTACTTC	CASSTPYEQYF	-	-	TRBV2	TRBJ2-7
TGTGCCAGCAGCCACCGGGACAGCCATCGAAACACCATATATTTT	CASSHRDSHRNTIYF	TRBD1	-	TRBV3-1/TRBV3-2	TRBJ1-3
TGCGCCAGCAGCTCTCAGGGGCTAGCCAAAAACATTCAGTACTTC	CASSSQGLAKNIQYF	-	-	TRBV5-1	TRBJ2-4
TGTGCCAGCAGTTACGTAGGGGACACTAACTATGGCTACACCTTC	CASSYVGDTNYGYTF	-	-	TRBV6-5	TRBJ1-2
TGTGCCAGCAGTGAATTCTCGGTGGGGCGGGAGACCCAGTACTTC	CASSEFSVGRETQYF	-	-	TRBV25-1	TRBJ2-5
TGTGCCAGCAGTTCCGCTAGCGGGGGGCGAAACTACGAGCAGTACTTC	CASSSASGGRNYEQYF	TRBD2	-	TRBV28	TRBJ2-7
TGTGCCAGTAGTGCCCATTCGGCACCCCTCCACTTT	CASSAHSAPLHF	-	-	TRBV19	TRBJ1-6
TGTGCCAGCAGTTTCGGGAGGGGAGGTTGGGAGACCCAGTACTTC	CASSFGRGGWETQYF	TRBD2	once	TRBV6-5	TRBJ2-5
TGTGCCAGCAGCCGCGCCCCGGACAGGAAGAATCAGCCCCAGCATTTT	CASSRAPDRKNQPQHF	TRBD1	few	TRBV2	TRBJ1-5
TGTGCCAGCAGCATTAATAATTCACCCCTCCACTTT	CASSINNSPLHF	-	-	TRBV6-2/TRBV6-3	TRBJ1-6
TGTGCCACCAGCAGAGATAATGGGGGCGAAAAACTGTTTTTT	CATSRDNGGEKLFF	-	-	TRBV15	TRBJ1-4
TGTGCCAGCAGTGAGACAGGGGGGACCTATGGCTACACCTTC	CASSETGGTYGYTF	TRBD1	few	TRBV6-6	TRBJ1-2
TGTGCCAGCAGCCAAGGCCGGAGTGAAGCTTTCTTT	CASSQGRSEAFF	-	-	TRBV3-1/TRBV3-2	TRBJ1-1
TGCGCCAGCAGCTTCGACAGGACCTACGAGCAGTACTTC	CASSFDRTYEQYF	-	-	TRBV5-1	TRBJ2-7
TGTGCCAGCAGGGACAGGGGGACAAATACGCAGTATTTT	CASRDRGTNTQYF	TRBD1	-	TRBV6-5	TRBJ2-3
TGTGCCAGCAGCCCAATGTGGGGGGACAGGGCCCACGAGCAGTACTTC	CASSPMWGDRAHEQYF	TRBD1	-	TRBV5-4	TRBJ2-7
TGCGCCAGCAGCTTGGTCCAGGGCTCAGATACGCAGTATTTT	CASSLVQGSDTQYF	-	-	TRBV5-1	TRBJ2-3
TGCGCCAGCAGCCGTACAGGGCCGGTGGAAACCGGGGAGCTGTTTTTT	CASSRTGPVETGELFF	-	-	TRBV4-1	TRBJ2-2
TGTGCCAGCAGCCGTCGGGCGGGACAGGGGGGATCTGAAGCTTTCTTT	CASSRRAGQGGSEAFF	TRBD1	-	TRBV27	TRBJ1-1
TGTGCCAGCAGTTATAACAGTCTCAATTCACCCCTCCACTTT	CASSYNSLNSPLHF	-	-	TRBV27	TRBJ1-6
TGTGCCTGGAGGCCCCGGGGGTACACAGATACGCAGTATTTT	CAWRPRGYTDTQYF	-	-	TRBV30	TRBJ2-3
TGTGCCAGCTCACCGGTGTTGGGGACAGGCGGAAACTATGGCTACACCTTC	CASSPVLGTGGNYGYTF	TRBD1	-	TRBV18	TRBJ1-2
TGTGCCAGCAGCCGAGGGGGACAGGGGAACTATGGCTACACCTTC	CASSRGGQGNYGYTF	TRBD1	-	TRBV7-8	TRBJ1-2
TGTGCCAACTCGACCGGGACAGGGGCCACGGCAGGCAATCAGCCCCAGCATTTT	CANSTGTGATAGNQPQHF	TRBD1	-	TRBV19	TRBJ1-5
TGTGCCAGCAGGACGACAGGGTTAGAGAAACTGTTTTTT	CASRTTGLEKLFF	TRBD1	-	TRBV27	TRBJ1-4
TGTGCCAGCAGCGTAGAGGAGGACCCCGGGACCGGGGAGCTGTTTTTT	CASSVEEDPGTGELFF	-	-	TRBV9	TRBJ2-2
TGTGCCAGCAGCGGACAGGGGGCTTACAATGAGCAGTTCTTC	CASSGQGAYNEQFF	TRBD1	-	TRBV6-2/TRBV6-3	TRBJ2-1
TGTGCCAGTAGTGTACAGTTCACCTACTACGAGCAGTACTTC	CASSVQFTYYEQYF	-	few	TRBV19	TRBJ2-7
TGTGCCAGCAGTGGACAGTTTGGAGATACGCAGTATTTT	CASSGQFGDTQYF	-	-	TRBV5-6	TRBJ2-3
TGTGCCAGCAGCTCGGTCCGGGTCACTGAAGCTTTCTTT	CASSSVRVTEAFF	-	-	TRBV7-2	TRBJ1-1
TGTGCCAGCAGCTTAGAGGCAATAGCCAATGAGCAGTTCTTC	CASSLEAIANEQFF	-	-	TRBV7-9	TRBJ2-1
TGTGCCAGCAGTGACAACAGGGGAAACAATCAGCCCCAGCATTTT	CASSDNRGNNQPQHF	TRBD1	-	TRBV2	TRBJ1-5
TGTGCCAGCAGCTTCCAGGCCCCCTACGAGCAGTACTTC	CASSFQAPYEQYF	-	few	TRBV7-9	TRBJ2-7
TGTGCCAGCAGCTTGGGACAGGGATGGAGTTCACCCCTCCACTTT	CASSLGQGWSSPLHF	TRBD1	-	TRBV5-6	TRBJ1-6
TGCGCCAGCAGCTTCCAGGGGGACAGAAGGACCTTC	CASSFQGDRRTF	TRBD1	-	TRBV5-1	TRBJ1-2
TGTGCCAGCAGCTTTATACAGTCGAATTCACCCCTCCACTTT	CASSFIQSNSPLHF	-	few	TRBV7-9	TRBJ1-6
TGTGCCAGCAGTCGAGCGGGGGTTCCAGATACGCAGTATTTT	CASSRAGVPDTQYF	TRBD2	-	TRBV6-2/TRBV6-3	TRBJ2-3
TGTGCCAGCAGCTTAACCGAGAATCAGCCCCAGCATTTT	CASSLTENQPQHF	-	few	TRBV7-2	TRBJ1-5
TGTGCCAGCAGCTTTGGTACTGGGCAGGGGGCGAGTTCACCCCTCCACTTT	CASSFGTGQGASSPLHF	TRBD1	-	TRBV7-9	TRBJ1-6
TGTGCCAGCAGTTACTCGCTGACAGGACGACTAGCGCTCTCATCCTACGAGCAGTACTTC	CASSYSLTGRLALSSYEQYF	TRBD2	-	TRBV6-2/TRBV6-3	TRBJ2-7
TGTGCCAGCAGCTTTCTTGCTGAAGCTTTCTTT	CASSFLAEAFF	-	once	TRBV7-8	TRBJ1-1
TGTGCCAGCAGCTTAGGCGGGGGCCAACATAGCACAGATACGCAGTATTTT	CASSLGGGQHSTDTQYF	-	few	TRBV7-6	TRBJ2-3
TGCGCCACCCGGGGAATTGGCGGGTACAATGAGCAGTTCTTC	CATRGIGGYNEQFF	-	-	TRBV10-2	TRBJ2-1
TGTGCCAGCAGTCCATCGACTAGCGGAAACATTCAGTACTTC	CASSPSTSGNIQYF	TRBD2	-	TRBV27	TRBJ2-4
TGTGCCAGCAGTGAGGCTAGCGGGGGGGCCATAGGGCAGAACGAGCAGTACTTC	CASSEASGGAIGQNEQYF	TRBD2	-	TRBV2	TRBJ2-7
TGTGCCTGGAGTGGGGTAACAGGTCTCTCCTACAATGAGCAGTTCTTC	CAWSGVTGLSYNEQFF	-	-	TRBV30	TRBJ2-1